The rows below give T cell receptor beta chains drawn from one sample of a study of blood T cell repertoires in COVID-19. Clones were read by immunoSEQ multiplex PCR, and TCRdb kept only the in-frame ones, dropping some. The table includes 80,000 or so clones, approximately 90% detected once. Sequenced input: peripheral blood. The receptors here all came from a man in his forties or fifties with acute or convalescent COVID-19. Each CDR3 is given with its conserved first and last residue. A D gene is named only where the DNA matches it firmly. Some rows mark clone size as missing; the rest say once, few, many or name a class of expanded clone.

d_call	v_call	clone_size	j_call	cdr3_nt	cdr3_aa
TRBD2	TRBV6-5	.	TRBJ2-7	TGTGCCAGCAGTCCCTTGGCTAGCGGGAGCCACGAGCAGTACTTC	CASSPLASGSHEQYF
TRBD1	TRBV4-1	.	TRBJ1-3	TGCGCCAGCAGCCCGGAACAGGGGCCGCGAAACACCATATATTTT	CASSPEQGPRNTIYF
.	TRBV27	.	TRBJ2-7	TGTGCCAGCAGTCCCCACTACGAGCAGTACTTC	CASSPHYEQYF
.	TRBV2	.	TRBJ2-6	TGTGCCAGCAGTGTCGGGGGCTCTGGGGCCAACGTCCTGACTTTC	CASSVGGSGANVLTF
TRBD2	TRBV11-2	.	TRBJ2-3	TGTGCCAGCAGCTGGGGACTAGCGGGGGGCGGAGATACGCAGTATTTT	CASSWGLAGGGDTQYF
TRBD1	TRBV9	.	TRBJ2-1	TGTGCCAGCAGCCCAACATCACAGGGGGAGGAGGAGCAGTTCTTC	CASSPTSQGEEEQFF
.	TRBV7-2	.	TRBJ1-2	TGTGCCAGCAGCTTAGGGATTAGTAGGCGGGACCGTGGCTACACCTTC	CASSLGISRRDRGYTF
.	TRBV9	.	TRBJ2-5	TGTGCCAGCAGCCCGAGACCTACAGGGTTAGAGACCCAGTACTTC	CASSPRPTGLETQYF
TRBD1	TRBV6-8	.	TRBJ1-4	TGTGCCAGCAGTTACCCCGGGACAGGGGGCCCTAATGAAAAACTGTTTTTT	CASSYPGTGGPNEKLFF
.	TRBV2	.	TRBJ2-1	TGTGCCAGCGGGCAGGAATCCTACAATGAGCAGTTCTTC	CASGQESYNEQFF
.	TRBV6-6	.	TRBJ1-5	TGTGCCAGCAGAACGGACAGCTCCCAGCCCCAGCATTTT	CASRTDSSQPQHF
TRBD1	TRBV5-1	.	TRBJ1-4	TGCGCCAGCAGCCAAACAGGGGGTAATGAAAAACTGTTTTTT	CASSQTGGNEKLFF
TRBD1	TRBV7-8	.	TRBJ1-2	TGTGCCAGCGCCACCGGGACAGGGGGTTATAGTAACTATGGCTACACCTTC	CASATGTGGYSNYGYTF
.	TRBV11-1	.	TRBJ1-1	TGTGCCAGCAGCTACAGGGAAACTGAAGCTTTCTTT	CASSYRETEAFF
.	TRBV6-6	.	TRBJ2-5	TGTGCCAGCAGGTTGGGCCGGGAGACCCAGTACTTC	CASRLGRETQYF
TRBD1	TRBV3-1/TRBV3-2	.	TRBJ1-2	TGTGCCAGCAGCCAAGATAGTGGGACAGCCGACTTAGGCTACACCTTC	CASSQDSGTADLGYTF
.	TRBV19	.	TRBJ2-7	TGTGCCAGTAGTATAGGTCGGAGCTACGAGCAGTACTTC	CASSIGRSYEQYF
TRBD2	TRBV4-2	once	TRBJ2-3	TGTGCCAGCAGCCCCAGGCAGGCGGGGGGAGTGGATACGCAGTATTTT	CASSPRQAGGVDTQYF
TRBD2	TRBV14	.	TRBJ2-1	TGTGCCAGCAGCCAATACGGCGGGAGGGGCAACAATGAGCAGTTCTTC	CASSQYGGRGNNEQFF
.	TRBV3-1/TRBV3-2	.	TRBJ2-1	TGTGCCAGCAGCCAAGGAAGACCGGGAGAGCAGTTCTTC	CASSQGRPGEQFF
.	TRBV7-6	.	TRBJ2-5	TGTGCCAGCACCCGAACAGCTGACAGACCATGGGAGACCCAGTACTTC	CASTRTADRPWETQYF
.	TRBV6-5	.	TRBJ2-3	TGTGCCAGCAGCCTATTTGGGGAGGCTCAGGATACGCAGTATTTT	CASSLFGEAQDTQYF
.	TRBV30	.	TRBJ1-2	TGTGCCTGGAGTGGACGAACTAGAGGTGGAGGCTACACCTTC	CAWSGRTRGGGYTF
TRBD2	TRBV6-2/TRBV6-3	once	TRBJ2-4	TGTGCCAGCAGTCAGGGACTAGCACTAGCCAAAAACATTCAGTACTTC	CASSQGLALAKNIQYF
.	TRBV18	.	TRBJ1-1	TGTGCCAGCTCAGAGTTCCCGAGGAACACTGAAGCTTTCTTT	CASSEFPRNTEAFF
.	TRBV28	.	TRBJ1-2	TGTGCCAGCACCCGCCCCCCCGGGGGCTACACCTTC	CASTRPPGGYTF
.	TRBV6-5	.	TRBJ1-4	TGTGCCAGCAGTTACTCTGGGCGGGATAATGAAAAACTGTTTTTT	CASSYSGRDNEKLFF
.	TRBV28	.	TRBJ1-5	TGTGCCAGCAGTTCGTTTTTGGGAGAGGACAATCAGCCCCAGCATTTT	CASSSFLGEDNQPQHF
TRBD2	TRBV28	.	TRBJ2-3	TGTGCCAGCAGCGCCCTAGCGGGAGAGAGTGATACGCAGTATTTT	CASSALAGESDTQYF
.	TRBV30	.	TRBJ1-4	TGTGCCTGGAGTGTAAGAGGGAATGAAAAACTGTTTTTT	CAWSVRGNEKLFF
.	TRBV21-1	.	TRBJ1-2	TGTGCCAGCAGCCGAACGACAGGGGGTGAAGGCTATGGCTACACCTTC	CASSRTTGGEGYGYTF
.	TRBV11-2	.	TRBJ1-1	TGTGCCAGCAGCTCCCCTGCGGAATGGAACACTGAAGCTTTCTTT	CASSSPAEWNTEAFF